The next 9 T cell receptor beta chains were all read from a single sample in a study of blood T cell repertoires in COVID-19. Clones were read by immunoSEQ multiplex PCR, and TCRdb kept only the in-frame ones, dropping some. Of some 150,000 clones in the sample, roughly 82% were seen once. Material: peripheral blood. The receptors shown here come from a woman in her seventies with acute or convalescent COVID-19.

The V call is TRBV28, the J call TRBJ1-2; D not certain. The length of the CDR3 is 12 residues. Germline CDR1 and CDR2: MDHEN and SYDVKM. Trimming pared 7 bases from V and 1 base from J, leaving 7 bases between. This chain's CDR3 is CASTTLNYGYTF. CDR3 sequence (DNA): TGTGCCAGCACTACCCTTAACTATGGCTACACCTTC.

The chain uses TRBV6-1 and TRBJ2-6; D possibly corresponds to TRBD2 (5 bases). The CDR3 extends over 16 amino acids. V lost 2 bases, J lost 0 bases, and 8 bases lay in between. Germline-derived CDR1 and CDR2 are MNHNS and SASEGT. The chain's CDR3 is CASSENGISGANVLTF. In DNA form, the CDR3 reads TGTGCCAGCAGTGAAAACGGGATCTCTGGGGCCAACGTCCTGACTTTC.

The chain couples TRBV7-9 to TRBJ1-1, with no clear D. This CDR3 is built from 15 residues. The V and J ends lost 5 bases and 0 bases respectively, with 13 bases between them. Germline assignment: CDR1 SEHNR and CDR2 FQNEAQ (reference sequence). The CDR3 DNA reads TGTGCCAGCAGCCGAGGGTTAGTTCTGAACACTGAAGCTTTCTTT. Translating it yields CASSRGLVLNTEAFF.

The chain has TRBV18 and TRBJ1-6; no clear D. Germline V gives CDR1 KGHSH, CDR2 LQKENI. V was pared by 6 bases and J by 6 bases, with 24 bases between. This CDR3 is built from 18 residues. The CDR3 DNA is TGTGCCAGCTCCCCCTTAGCCGTAAGTGCGGGCTCTAATTCACCCCTCCACTTT. Its translation: CASSPLAVSAGSNSPLHF.

This chain connects TRBV5-1 to TRBJ2-2, with 7 bases lining up with TRBD2. CDR3 length: 14 amino acids. The germline gives CDR1 SGHRS, CDR2 YFSETQ. Trimming took 5 bases from V and 1 from J; bases not matched to a gene: 2. The DNA of the CDR3 is TGCGCCAGCAGACAGCGGGAGAACACCGGGGAGCTGTTTTTT. Its translation: CASRQRENTGELFF.

The chain joins TRBV11-2 to TRBJ1-5; D might be TRBD1 (5 bases). Germline values: CDR1 SGHAT, CDR2 FQNNGV. V was clipped by 3 bases and J by 3 bases, with 12 bases between them. This CDR3 has 15 amino acids. CDR3 protein: CASSFNQGTNQPQHF. The CDR3 DNA sequence: TGTGCCAGCAGCTTCAACCAGGGTACCAATCAGCCCCAGCATTTT.

This clone was detected once. The chain employs TRBV11-2 and TRBJ2-7, with 7 bases aligning to TRBD2. Germline CDR1 SGHAT, CDR2 FQNNGV. With 0 bases clipped from V and 2 bases from J, the junction kept 7 bases outside the gene matches. The CDR3 covers 16 residues. The CDR3 spells CASSLDTGLGTYEQYF. CDR3 DNA sequence: TGTGCCAGCAGCTTAGATACTGGACTAGGGACCTACGAGCAGTACTTC.

The chain joins TRBV3-1 (or the pseudogene TRBV3-2) to TRBJ2-5; 7 nucleotides line up with TRBD2. J was trimmed by 7 bases and V by 1 base; bases with no gene match: 9. Per the germline V gene, CDR1 is LGHDT and CDR2 is YNNKEL (reference sequence). The CDR3 runs to 15 residues. The CDR3 spells CASSQGVTSDGTQYF. CDR3 DNA sequence: TGTGCCAGCAGCCAAGGGGTTACTAGCGACGGGACCCAGTACTTC.

The V gene is TRBV30, the J gene TRBJ1-6; no clear D gene. Trimming cost V 1 base and J 0 bases, with 7 bases left between them. The germline V gene encodes CDR1 GTSNPN and CDR2 SVGIG (reference sequence). This CDR3 spans 15 amino acids. The CDR3: CAWSEISSYNSPLHF. The CDR3 coding sequence is TGTGCCTGGAGTGAGATCAGCTCCTATAATTCACCCCTCCACTTT.